The sequence of this T cell receptor beta chain was determined in a study of blood T cells in healthy people across ages. CDR1 LNHDA and CDR2 SQIVND come from the germline V gene (reference sequence). The V end lost 9 bases, the J end lost 1 base, and 13 bases lay between the germline ends. The CDR3 length is 13 residues. Then a second PCR, running roughly 7 to 11 cycles, was carried out with a sample-barcoded 5' primer and a J-beta primer mix. TCRdb recomputed calls from the 5' RACE reads with MiXCR, one row per CDR3 protein. The data show 1 million or so distinct CDR3 sequences, less than 25% seen once. Another study also made use of these data, one on T cells of mothers and their children. That source notes: Similar thymic selection effects on TCR recombination output appear in pairs, both related and unrelated. Slightly higher overlap, not significant, was seen in related mother-child pairs than in unrelated pairs.

Sample: blood. The TCR comes from a girl aged 2 to 10 in good health. This chain uses TRBV19 with TRBJ2-7; D possibly matches TRBD1 or TRBD2 (5 bases each). The CDR3 nucleotides are TGTGCCAGCGGGACGGCGGATTCCTACGAGCAGTACTTC. Translated, it gives CASGTADSYEQYF.